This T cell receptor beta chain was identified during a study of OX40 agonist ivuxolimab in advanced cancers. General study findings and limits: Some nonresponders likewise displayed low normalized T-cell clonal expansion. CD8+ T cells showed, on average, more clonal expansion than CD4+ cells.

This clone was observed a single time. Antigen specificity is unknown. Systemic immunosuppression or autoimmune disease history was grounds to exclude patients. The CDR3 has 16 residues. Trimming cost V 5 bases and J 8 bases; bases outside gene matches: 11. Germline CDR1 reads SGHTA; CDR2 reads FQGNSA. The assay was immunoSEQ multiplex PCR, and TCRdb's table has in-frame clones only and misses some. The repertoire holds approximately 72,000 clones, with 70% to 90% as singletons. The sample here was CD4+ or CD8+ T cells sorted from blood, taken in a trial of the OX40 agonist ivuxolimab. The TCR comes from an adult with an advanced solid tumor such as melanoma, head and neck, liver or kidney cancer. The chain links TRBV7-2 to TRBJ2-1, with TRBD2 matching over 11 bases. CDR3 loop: CASSLIAGGPGHEQFF. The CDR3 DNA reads TGTGCCAGCAGCCTAATAGCGGGGGGGCCGGGGCATGAGCAGTTCTTC.